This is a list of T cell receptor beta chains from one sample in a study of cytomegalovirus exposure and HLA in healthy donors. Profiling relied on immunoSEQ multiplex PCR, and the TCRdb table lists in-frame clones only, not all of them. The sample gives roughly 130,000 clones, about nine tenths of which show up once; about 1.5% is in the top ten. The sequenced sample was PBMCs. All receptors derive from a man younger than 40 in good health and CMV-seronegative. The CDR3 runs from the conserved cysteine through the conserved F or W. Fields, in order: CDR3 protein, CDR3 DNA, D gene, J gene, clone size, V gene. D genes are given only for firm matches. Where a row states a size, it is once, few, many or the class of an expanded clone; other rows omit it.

CDR3 protein: CASSLLQGRPEKLFF
CDR3 DNA: TGTGCCAGCAGTCTCTTACAGGGGAGGCCTGAAAAACTGTTTTTT
D gene: TRBD1
J gene: TRBJ1-4
clone size: .
V gene: TRBV28

CDR3 protein: CAISDPPGTNEKLFF
CDR3 DNA: TGTGCCATCAGTGACCCGCCGGGGACTAATGAAAAACTGTTTTTT
D gene: .
J gene: TRBJ1-4
clone size: .
V gene: TRBV10-3

CDR3 protein: CASSLGGAEQYF
CDR3 DNA: TGCGCCAGCAGCTTGGGAGGCGCCGAGCAGTACTTC
D gene: .
J gene: TRBJ2-7
clone size: few
V gene: TRBV5-1

CDR3 protein: CASSQDMGSGNTIYF
CDR3 DNA: TGCGCCAGCAGCCAGGACATGGGCTCTGGAAACACCATATATTTT
D gene: .
J gene: TRBJ1-3
clone size: .
V gene: TRBV5-1

CDR3 protein: CATTARDTQYF
CDR3 DNA: TGTGCCACCACGGCCAGGGATACGCAGTATTTT
D gene: .
J gene: TRBJ2-3
clone size: .
V gene: TRBV6-1

CDR3 protein: CASSLLTGVETQYF
CDR3 DNA: TGTGCCAGCAGTTTATTGACAGGAGTAGAGACCCAGTACTTC
D gene: .
J gene: TRBJ2-5
clone size: .
V gene: TRBV27

CDR3 protein: CASIGLAGYEQYF
CDR3 DNA: TGTGCCAGCATCGGACTAGCAGGTTACGAGCAGTACTTC
D gene: TRBD2
J gene: TRBJ2-7
clone size: .
V gene: TRBV27

CDR3 protein: CASSASWGSYNEQFF
CDR3 DNA: TGTGCCAGCAGCGCCTCCTGGGGCAGCTACAATGAGCAGTTCTTC
D gene: .
J gene: TRBJ2-1
clone size: .
V gene: TRBV9

CDR3 protein: CAISPPTGAGANVLTF
CDR3 DNA: TGTGCCATCAGCCCACCGACAGGTGCTGGGGCCAACGTCCTGACTTTC
D gene: .
J gene: TRBJ2-6
clone size: once
V gene: TRBV10-3

CDR3 protein: CASSRGGGASYEQYF
CDR3 DNA: TGTGCCAGCTCTCGGGGCGGGGGAGCTTCCTACGAGCAGTACTTC
D gene: TRBD2
J gene: TRBJ2-7
clone size: .
V gene: TRBV11-3

CDR3 protein: CASSVGGRGEQYF
CDR3 DNA: TGTGCCAGCAGCGTTGGGGGCCGTGGCGAGCAGTACTTC
D gene: .
J gene: TRBJ2-7
clone size: .
V gene: TRBV9

CDR3 protein: CASYLGGGPTDTQYF
CDR3 DNA: TGTGCCAGCTACCTCGGAGGCGGCCCCACAGATACGCAGTATTTT
D gene: .
J gene: TRBJ2-3
clone size: .
V gene: TRBV5-6

CDR3 protein: CSVAGSGGLYEQYF
CDR3 DNA: TGCAGCGTTGCCGGGTCCGGGGGTCTCTACGAGCAGTACTTC
D gene: .
J gene: TRBJ2-7
clone size: .
V gene: TRBV29-1

CDR3 protein: CASSITSGTNSYNEQFF
CDR3 DNA: TGTGCCAGTAGTATTACTAGCGGGACTAACTCCTACAATGAGCAGTTCTTC
D gene: TRBD2
J gene: TRBJ2-1
clone size: .
V gene: TRBV19

CDR3 protein: CASGFGTGQSLNTEAFF
CDR3 DNA: TGTGCTAGTGGTTTCGGCACGGGACAGAGCTTGAACACTGAAGCTTTCTTT
D gene: TRBD1
J gene: TRBJ1-1
clone size: .
V gene: TRBV12-5

CDR3 protein: CASSVVGNRIDEQFF
CDR3 DNA: TGTGCCAGCAGCGTAGTGGGGAACAGGATCGATGAGCAGTTCTTC
D gene: .
J gene: TRBJ2-1
clone size: .
V gene: TRBV9

CDR3 protein: CASGPYRGYTDTQYF
CDR3 DNA: TGTGCCAGCGGGCCGTACAGGGGTTACACAGATACGCAGTATTTT
D gene: TRBD1
J gene: TRBJ2-3
clone size: .
V gene: TRBV27

CDR3 protein: CATSTGEDDEQYF
CDR3 DNA: TGTGCCACCTCCACAGGGGAAGACGACGAGCAGTACTTC
D gene: TRBD1
J gene: TRBJ2-7
clone size: .
V gene: TRBV6-4

CDR3 protein: CASSETGGETQYF
CDR3 DNA: TGTGCCAGCTCAGAGACAGGAGGAGAGACCCAGTACTTC
D gene: .
J gene: TRBJ2-5
clone size: once
V gene: TRBV18

CDR3 protein: CASSEGPSGEPQHF
CDR3 DNA: TGTGCCAGCAGTGAAGGGCCGTCGGGTGAGCCCCAGCATTTT
D gene: .
J gene: TRBJ1-5
clone size: .
V gene: TRBV6-1

CDR3 protein: CASRPGTGLSPQHF
CDR3 DNA: TGCGCCAGCAGGCCCGGGACAGGGTTATCGCCCCAGCATTTT
D gene: TRBD1
J gene: TRBJ1-5
clone size: .
V gene: TRBV5-1

CDR3 protein: CASSNRDNQETQYF
CDR3 DNA: TGCGCCAGCAGCAACCGGGACAACCAAGAGACCCAGTACTTC
D gene: .
J gene: TRBJ2-5
clone size: .
V gene: TRBV4-3

CDR3 protein: CASSPTAGIFNPYEQYF
CDR3 DNA: TGCGCCAGCAGCCCCACGGCGGGGATCTTCAATCCCTACGAGCAGTACTTC
D gene: .
J gene: TRBJ2-7
clone size: .
V gene: TRBV4-3

CDR3 protein: CASSVSFGTSVDTQYF
CDR3 DNA: TGTGCCAGCAGCGTATCTTTCGGGACTAGCGTAGATACGCAGTATTTT
D gene: TRBD2
J gene: TRBJ2-3
clone size: .
V gene: TRBV9

CDR3 protein: CASSLDGTGVGGYTF
CDR3 DNA: TGCGCCAGCAGCTTGGACGGGACAGGGGTCGGTGGCTACACCTTC
D gene: TRBD1
J gene: TRBJ1-2
clone size: .
V gene: TRBV5-1

CDR3 protein: CASSLVGGSGEQYF
CDR3 DNA: TGTGCCAGCAGCTTAGTTGGTGGTTCAGGCGAGCAGTACTTC
D gene: .
J gene: TRBJ2-7
clone size: .
V gene: TRBV7-2

CDR3 protein: CASSSWEMGEGTLDETQYF
CDR3 DNA: TGTGCCAGCAGCTCGTGGGAGATGGGGGAGGGGACGTTGGACGAGACCCAGTACTTC
D gene: TRBD2
J gene: TRBJ2-5
clone size: .
V gene: TRBV7-6

CDR3 protein: CASRLGGQGNYGYTF
CDR3 DNA: TGTGCCAGCCGGCTGGGAGGACAGGGAAACTATGGCTACACCTTC
D gene: TRBD1
J gene: TRBJ1-2
clone size: few
V gene: TRBV2

CDR3 protein: CASSLSKRESYNEQFF
CDR3 DNA: TGTGCCAGCAGCCTCTCGAAACGGGAGTCCTACAATGAGCAGTTCTTC
D gene: .
J gene: TRBJ2-1
clone size: .
V gene: TRBV9

CDR3 protein: CASSASEENTEAFF
CDR3 DNA: TGTGCCAGCAGTGCCTCGGAGGAGAACACTGAAGCTTTCTTT
D gene: .
J gene: TRBJ1-1
clone size: .
V gene: TRBV6-4

CDR3 protein: CASSRDTWGQTSRPGEQFF
CDR3 DNA: TGTGCCAGCTCACGTGACACGTGGGGGCAGACTAGCCGGCCAGGAGAGCAGTTCTTC
D gene: .
J gene: TRBJ2-1
clone size: .
V gene: TRBV18